The next 11 T cell receptor beta chains were all read from a single sample in a study of blood T cells in healthy people across ages. With a J-beta primer mix and a sample-barcoded 5' primer, a second PCR ran about 7 to 11 cycles. Via MiXCR, TCRdb re-called the 5' RACE reads, giving one row per CDR3 protein. The sample consists of over a million distinct CDR3 sequences, 20% to 25% of them appearing once. The same sample was also used in a study of T cells of mothers and their children.

Sequenced: blood. Receptors originate from a girl aged 2-9 years in good health.

This clonotype was seen only a few times. The chain carries TRBV27 and TRBJ1-3, with unresolved D. This CDR3 spans 12 amino acids. The germline V and J ends were trimmed by 6 bases and 3 bases, with 6 bases remaining between them. Germline V gene data show CDR1 as MNHEY and CDR2 as SMNVEV (reference sequence). Written as DNA, the CDR3 is TGTGCCAGCAGCACGGGTGGAAACACCATATATTTT. Amino acid sequence: CASSTGGNTIYF.

This clonotype was counted between two and nine times. V usage is TRBV29-1 and J usage is TRBJ2-3, with D tentatively TRBD2 (7 bases). Deletions cut 0 bases from V and 4 bases from J, with 17 bases between. The length of the CDR3 is 16 residues. Germline CDR1 reads SQVTM; CDR2 reads ANQGSEA. The CDR3 is CSVEDPDLRGPDTQYF. DNA of the CDR3: TGCAGCGTTGAAGACCCGGACTTGCGGGGGCCAGATACGCAGTATTTT.

V gene TRBV18 combines with J gene TRBJ1-2; D may be TRBD1 (5 bases). Germline CDR1 KGHSH, CDR2 LQKENI. The germline V and J ends were trimmed by 4 bases and 8 bases, with 23 bases remaining between them. The CDR3 has 16 amino acids. In DNA, the CDR3 is TGTGCCAGCTCACGCGAGAGGCCAGGGCGAAAATCGGGCTACACCTTC. Protein sequence: CASSRERPGRKSGYTF.

The chain carries TRBV7-2 and TRBJ2-7, with 7 bases fitting TRBD1. V lost 5 bases to trimming and J lost 9 bases; unmatched junction nucleotides: 7. Germline assignment: CDR1 SGHTA and CDR2 FQGNSA. There are 12 residues in the CDR3. CDR3 amino acids: CASSGRGKGQYF. CDR3 DNA sequence: TGTGCCAGCAGCGGCAGGGGGAAAGGGCAGTACTTC.

This CDR3 is CASTRTGITYGYTF. DNA of the CDR3: TGTGCCAGCACTCGGACAGGGATTACCTATGGCTACACCTTC. V usage is TRBV6-5 and J usage is TRBJ1-2, with TRBD1 identical over 8 bases. This CDR3 has 14 residues. The V gene's germline CDR1 is MNHEY and CDR2 SVGAGI. J lost 4 bases, V lost 7 bases, and 8 bases had no gene match.

The chain combines TRBV12-3 or TRBV12-4 with TRBJ2-5; D may be TRBD2 (5 bases). CDR3 length: 12 residues. V gave up 10 bases and J gave up 5 bases, with 14 bases separating them. The CDR3 here is CATATSVETQYF. In DNA form, the CDR3 reads TGTGCCACCGCAACTAGTGTGGAGACCCAGTACTTC.

The chain is built from TRBV4-3 and TRBJ1-3; no definite D call. The CDR3 totals 17 residues. The V gene lost 0 bases and the J gene lost 0 bases, with 12 bases spanning the gap. In germline, CDR1 is LGHNA, CDR2 YSLEER. For the CDR3, the DNA is TGCGCCAGCAGCCAAGATCTCGGAACGATCTCTGGAAACACCATATATTTT. Protein product: CASSQDLGTISGNTIYF.

This chain joins TRBV13 and TRBJ2-7, with D perhaps TRBD1 (9 bases). The V gene lost 6 bases and the J gene lost 6 bases, with 18 bases spanning the gap. Germline assignment: CDR1 PRHDT and CDR2 FYEKMQ (reference sequence). CDR3 length: 14 amino acids. The CDR3 spells CASSSQGAGGEQYF. CDR3 in DNA: TGTGCCAGCAGTTCACAGGGGGCGGGAGGCGAGCAGTACTTC.

This clonotype was counted between two and nine times. The J gene is TRBJ1-2, the V gene TRBV13; 8 bases line up with TRBD1. Looked up from germline, CDR1 is PRHDT and CDR2 is FYEKMQ (reference sequence). The CDR3 is 18 amino acids. The V and J ends lost 2 bases and 4 bases, in that order; junction bases with no gene match: 15. The DNA for the CDR3 is TGTGCCAGCAGCTTAAACGGCGGCCTGTCAGGGGGCCTCTATGGCTACACCTTC. It codes for CASSLNGGLSGGLYGYTF. Based on the CDR3 plus reference TRBV13 and TRBJ1-2, the full variable domain is AAGVIQSPRHLIKEKRETATLKCYPIPRHDTVYWYQQGPGQDPQFLISFYEKMQSDKGSIPDRFSAQQFSDYHSELNMSSLELGDSALYFCASSLNGGLSGGLYGYTFGSGTRLTVV.

In regard to this clonotype: One end of the junction is discordant with germline, which a read error may explain. The rearrangement uses TRBV11-2 and TRBJ1-4, with D possibly being TRBD1 (5 bases). The CDR3 runs 19 residues. The germline V gene has CDR1 SGHAT and CDR2 FQNNGV. CDR3 protein: CASSLDPFLGDLRDEKLFF. Here the CDR3 DNA reads TGTGCCAGTAGCTTAGATCCGTTTCTCGGGGACCTAAGGGATGAAAAACTGTTTTTT.

The chain joins TRBV12-3 or TRBV12-4 to TRBJ2-5, with D unresolved. The J call may be faulty, since TRBJ2-7 better matches the DNA end. The CDR3 is 16 residues long. CDR3 sequence: CASSTLPISGPFEQYF. DNA for the CDR3: TGTGCCAGCAGTACCTTACCCATCTCAGGTCCCTTCGAGCAGTACTTC.